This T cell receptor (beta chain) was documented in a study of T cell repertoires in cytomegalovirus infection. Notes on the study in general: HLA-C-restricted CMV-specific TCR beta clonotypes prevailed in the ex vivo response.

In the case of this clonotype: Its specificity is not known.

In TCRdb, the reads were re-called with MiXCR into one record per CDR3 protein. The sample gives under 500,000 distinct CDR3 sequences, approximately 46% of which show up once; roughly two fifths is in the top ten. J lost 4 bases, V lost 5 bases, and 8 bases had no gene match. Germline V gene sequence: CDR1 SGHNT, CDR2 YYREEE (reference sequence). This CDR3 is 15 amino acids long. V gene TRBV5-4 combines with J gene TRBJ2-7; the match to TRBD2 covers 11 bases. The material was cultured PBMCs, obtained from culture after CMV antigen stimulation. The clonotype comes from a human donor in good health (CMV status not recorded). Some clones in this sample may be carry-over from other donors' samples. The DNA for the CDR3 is TGTGCCAGCAGTTCAACTAGCGGGAGAAGGTACGAGCAGTACTTC. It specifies CASSSTSGRRYEQYF.